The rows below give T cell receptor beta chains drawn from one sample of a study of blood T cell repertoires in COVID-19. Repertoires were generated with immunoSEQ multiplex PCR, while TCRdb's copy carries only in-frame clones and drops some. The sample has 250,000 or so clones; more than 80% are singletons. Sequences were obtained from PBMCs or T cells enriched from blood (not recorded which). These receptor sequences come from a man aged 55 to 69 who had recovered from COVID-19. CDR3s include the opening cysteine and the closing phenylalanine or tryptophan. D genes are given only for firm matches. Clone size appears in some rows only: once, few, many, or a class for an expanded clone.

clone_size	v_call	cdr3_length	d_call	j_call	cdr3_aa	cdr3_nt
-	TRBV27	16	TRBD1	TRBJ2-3	CASSLAGTGGTDTQYF	TGTGCCAGCAGTTTAGCCGGGACAGGGGGCACAGATACGCAGTATTTT
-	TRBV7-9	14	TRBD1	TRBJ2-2	CASSSTGRTGELFF	TGTGCCAGCAGCTCGACAGGGAGAACCGGGGAGCTGTTTTTT
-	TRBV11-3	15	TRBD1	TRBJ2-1	CASSLGAGGYNEQFF	TGTGCCAGCAGCTTAGGGGCAGGGGGCTACAATGAGCAGTTCTTC
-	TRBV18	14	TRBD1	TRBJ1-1	CASSPGQGNTEAFF	TGTGCCAGCTCTCCTGGACAGGGGAACACTGAAGCTTTCTTT
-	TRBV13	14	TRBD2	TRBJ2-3	CASRSTGGRNTQYF	TGTGCCAGCAGATCAACGGGGGGGCGAAATACGCAGTATTTT
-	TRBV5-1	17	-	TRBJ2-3	CASSLGPQGGGTDTQYF	TGCGCCAGCAGCTTGGGGCCTCAGGGCGGGGGCACAGATACGCAGTATTTT
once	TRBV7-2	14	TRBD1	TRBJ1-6	CASSWDSLNSPLHF	TGTGCCAGCAGCTGGGACAGTCTTAATTCACCCCTCCACTTT
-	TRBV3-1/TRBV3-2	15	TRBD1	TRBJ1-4	CASSPWGQGNEKLFF	TGTGCCAGCAGCCCATGGGGACAGGGCAATGAAAAACTGTTTTTT
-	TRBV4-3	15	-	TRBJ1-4	CASSPSGQYNEKLFF	TGCGCCAGCAGCCCAAGCGGACAGTATAATGAAAAACTGTTTTTT
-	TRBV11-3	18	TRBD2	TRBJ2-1	CASSLELAGGVSYNEQFF	TGTGCCAGCAGCTTAGAGCTAGCGGGGGGAGTCTCCTACAATGAGCAGTTCTTC
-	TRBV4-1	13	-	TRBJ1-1	CASSQERGGEAFF	TGCGCCAGCAGCCAAGAGAGAGGAGGTGAAGCTTTCTTT
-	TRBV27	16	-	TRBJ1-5	CASSPRGNSPGQPQHF	TGTGCCAGCAGTCCAAGGGGGAACTCCCCGGGGCAGCCCCAGCATTTT
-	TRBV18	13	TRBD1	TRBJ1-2	CASSEGQNYGYTF	TGTGCCAGCTCAGAGGGACAGAACTATGGCTACACCTTC
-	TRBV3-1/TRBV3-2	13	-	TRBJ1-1	CASSQDIGVGAFF	TGTGCCAGCAGCCAAGATATCGGGGTCGGAGCTTTCTTT
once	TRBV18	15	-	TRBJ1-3	CASSKQVDSGNTIYF	TGTGCCAGCTCAAAACAGGTGGACTCTGGAAACACCATATATTTT
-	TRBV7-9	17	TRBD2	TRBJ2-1	CASSLRRRGGTGNEQFF	TGTGCCAGCAGCCTCAGGCGGCGGGGGGGCACAGGTAATGAGCAGTTCTTC
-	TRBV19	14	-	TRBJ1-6	CASSSTFLESPLHF	TGTGCCAGTAGTTCCACCTTTCTAGAATCACCCCTCCACTTT
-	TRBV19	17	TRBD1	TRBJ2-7	CASSIVRGTGLSYEQYF	TGTGCCAGTAGTATAGTTAGGGGGACAGGCCTATCCTACGAGCAGTACTTC
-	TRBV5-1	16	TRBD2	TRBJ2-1	CASSSGLAGTKREQFF	TGCGCCAGCAGCTCCGGACTAGCGGGAACCAAACGGGAGCAGTTCTTC
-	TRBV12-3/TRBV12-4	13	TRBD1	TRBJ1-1	CASRATGGLDAFF	TGTGCCAGCAGGGCGACAGGGGGCCTGGATGCTTTCTTT
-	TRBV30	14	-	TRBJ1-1	CAWRGGGLNTEAFF	TGTGCCTGGAGGGGGGGAGGGCTGAACACTGAAGCTTTCTTT
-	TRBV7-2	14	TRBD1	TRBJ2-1	CASSWDDRGDEQFF	TGTGCCAGCAGCTGGGACGACAGGGGCGATGAGCAGTTCTTC
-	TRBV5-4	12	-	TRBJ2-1	CASSIQEDEQFF	TGTGCCAGCAGCATACAAGAGGATGAGCAGTTCTTC
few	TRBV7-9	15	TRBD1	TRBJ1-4	CASSSQGAANEKLFF	TGTGCCAGCAGCTCTCAGGGGGCTGCTAATGAAAAACTGTTTTTT
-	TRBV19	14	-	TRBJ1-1	CASSSHTANTEAFF	TGTGCCAGTAGTTCTCACACAGCGAACACTGAAGCTTTCTTT
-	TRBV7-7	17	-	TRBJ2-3	CASSLGPGGTGTDTQYF	TGTGCTAGCAGCTTAGGGCCAGGGGGGACTGGCACAGATACGCAGTATTTT
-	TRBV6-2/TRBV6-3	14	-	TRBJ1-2	CASSDGIEASGYTF	TGTGCCAGCAGTGACGGAATAGAGGCTAGTGGCTACACCTTC
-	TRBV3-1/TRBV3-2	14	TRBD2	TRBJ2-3	CASSQLAGEDTQYF	TGTGCCAGCAGCCAACTAGCGGGGGAGGATACGCAGTATTTT
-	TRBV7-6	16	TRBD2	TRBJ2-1	CASSFRTSGVFDEQFF	TGTGCCAGCAGCTTTCGGACTAGCGGGGTGTTCGATGAGCAGTTCTTC
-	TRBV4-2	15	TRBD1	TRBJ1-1	CASSQETGLNTEAFF	TGTGCCAGCAGCCAAGAGACAGGGTTGAACACTGAAGCTTTCTTT
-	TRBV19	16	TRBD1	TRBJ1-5	CASSARDRVSNQPQHF	TGTGCCAGTAGTGCCCGGGACAGGGTTAGCAATCAGCCCCAGCATTTT
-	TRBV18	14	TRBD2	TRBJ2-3	CASSRTSGTDTQYF	TGTGCCAGCTCACGGACTAGCGGCACAGATACGCAGTATTTT
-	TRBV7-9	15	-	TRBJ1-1	CASSSTGTTNTEAFF	TGTGCCAGCAGCTCGACCGGGACAACGAACACTGAAGCTTTCTTT
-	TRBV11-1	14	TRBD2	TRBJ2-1	CASSLGLAGGEQFF	TGTGCCAGCAGCTTAGGACTAGCGGGTGGGGAGCAGTTCTTC
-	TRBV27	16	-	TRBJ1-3	CASSLSWPFAGNTIYF	TGTGCCAGCAGTTTATCGTGGCCCTTCGCCGGAAACACCATATATTTT
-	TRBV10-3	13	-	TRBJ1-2	CAISGKENYGYTF	TGTGCCATCAGTGGGAAGGAGAACTATGGCTACACCTTC
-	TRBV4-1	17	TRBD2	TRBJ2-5	CASSQDRGTSGVETQYF	TGCGCCAGCAGCCAAGATCGGGGGACTAGCGGGGTAGAGACCCAGTACTTC
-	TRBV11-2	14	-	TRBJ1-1	CASSPHPDVPEAFF	TGTGCCAGCAGCCCACACCCCGATGTCCCTGAAGCTTTCTTT
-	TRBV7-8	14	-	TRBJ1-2	CASRGGTENYGYTF	TGTGCCAGCAGAGGAGGGACGGAAAACTATGGCTACACCTTC
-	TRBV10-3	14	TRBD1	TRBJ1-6	CAISAPGGDSPLHF	TGTGCCATCAGTGCTCCAGGGGGCGATTCACCCCTCCACTTT
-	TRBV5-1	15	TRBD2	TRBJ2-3	CASSLAGSPTDTQYF	TGCGCCAGCAGCTTAGCGGGGAGCCCCACAGATACGCAGTATTTT
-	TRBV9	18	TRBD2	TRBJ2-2	CASSRWPSGPSNTGELFF	TGTGCCAGCAGCCGCTGGCCTAGCGGGCCCTCGAACACCGGGGAGCTGTTTTTT
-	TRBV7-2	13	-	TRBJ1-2	CASSLQRGYGYTF	TGTGCCAGCAGCTTACAACGCGGCTATGGCTACACCTTC
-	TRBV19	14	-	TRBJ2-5	CASSIPGLQETQYF	TGTGCCAGTAGTATACCGGGACTGCAAGAGACCCAGTACTTC
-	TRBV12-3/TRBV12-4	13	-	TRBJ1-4	CASSYTTNEKLFF	TGTGCCAGCAGTTATACAACTAATGAAAAACTGTTTTTT
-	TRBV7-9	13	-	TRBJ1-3	CADSQSSGNTIYF	TGTGCCGACTCCCAGAGCTCTGGAAACACCATATATTTT
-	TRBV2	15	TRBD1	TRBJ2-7	CASRPGQGISYEQYF	TGTGCCAGCAGACCGGGACAGGGGATCTCCTACGAGCAGTACTTC
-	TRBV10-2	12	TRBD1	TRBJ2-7	CASKTTGPEQYF	TGCGCCAGCAAAACGACAGGGCCCGAGCAGTACTTC
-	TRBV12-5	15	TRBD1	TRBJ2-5	CASGLGNRGGETQYF	TGTGCTAGTGGTTTGGGCAACAGGGGTGGAGAGACCCAGTACTTC
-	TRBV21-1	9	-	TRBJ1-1	CAAGTEAFF	TGTGCCGCGGGGACTGAAGCTTTCTTT
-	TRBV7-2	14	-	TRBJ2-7	CASSLGGVVYEQYF	TGTGCCAGCAGCTTAGGGGGGGTGGTCTACGAGCAGTACTTC